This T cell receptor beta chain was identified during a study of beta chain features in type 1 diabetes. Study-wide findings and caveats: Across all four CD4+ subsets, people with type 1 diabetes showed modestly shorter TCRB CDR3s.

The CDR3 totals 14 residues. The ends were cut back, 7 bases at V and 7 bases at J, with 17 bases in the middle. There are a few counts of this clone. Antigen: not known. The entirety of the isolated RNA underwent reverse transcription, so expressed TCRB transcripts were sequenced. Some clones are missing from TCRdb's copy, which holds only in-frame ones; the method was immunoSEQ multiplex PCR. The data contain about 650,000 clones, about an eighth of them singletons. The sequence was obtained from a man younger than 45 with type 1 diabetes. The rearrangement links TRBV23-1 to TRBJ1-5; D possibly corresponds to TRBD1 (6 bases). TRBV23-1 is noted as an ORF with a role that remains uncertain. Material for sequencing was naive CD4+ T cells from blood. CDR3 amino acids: CASICYGTIQPQHF. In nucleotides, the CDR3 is TGCGCCAGCATATGCTATGGGACAATCCAGCCCCAGCATTTT.